The T cell receptor beta chain under discussion was sequenced for a study of T cells in Graves' hyperthyroidism and ophthalmopathy. Study results and caveats: Clonotypes that were expanded in thyroid above 0.001 mostly appeared in blood too.

This clonotype occurred a few times. The target antigen is unknown. Hyperthyroidism patients were newly diagnosed, had disease duration under 2 months, and were aged 18 to 65 years. Clinical symptoms, serum thyroxine and TRAb, thyroid ultrasound and orbital computed tomography were used for the diagnoses. From RNA transcripts, TCR beta CDR3 regions were amplified. HTBI primers drove first-round RT-PCR of the TCR CDR3. Using its own MiXCR run on the multiplex PCR reads, TCRdb lists one record per CDR3 protein. The sample carries about 480,000 distinct CDR3 sequences, over 13% recorded once. From germline, CDR1 is DFQATT and CDR2 SNEGSKA (reference sequence). The J segment lost 2 bases and the V segment lost 2 bases, leaving 5 bases of the junction unmatched. CDR3 size: 15 residues.

Sequenced material: blood. The rearrangement links TRBV20-1 to TRBJ2-3; 9 bases align to TRBD2. This clonotype originated in a woman between 18 and 29 years old with Graves' hyperthyroidism. The CDR3 bases are TGCAGTGCTAGAAGGCTAGCGGGAAACACAGATACGCAGTATTTT. Translated, it gives CSARRLAGNTDTQYF.